Listed below are T cell receptor beta chains from one sample, sequenced in a study of graft-versus-host responses after intestinal transplantation. This table comes from immunoSEQ multiplex PCR, and its TCRdb copy is limited to in-frame clones, with some not included. Among roughly 89,000 clones listed, 80% to 95% were seen once. No antigen has been identified for these receptors. The starting material was unstimulated CD4+ T cells sorted from spleen or lymph node cells, obtained before intestinal transplant. The source of these receptors is a human donor who received an intestinal transplant. The CDR3 runs from the conserved cysteine through the conserved F or W. A D gene is named only where the DNA matches it firmly. Size is omitted from some rows. Given values are once, few, many or a class for expanded clones.

V gene	D gene	CDR3 length	clone size	J gene	CDR3 protein	CDR3 DNA
TRBV14	NA	15	NA	TRBJ1-6	CASSLQKGLGSPLHF	TGTGCCAGCAGCCTACAGAAGGGGCTAGGGTCACCCCTCCACTTT
TRBV7-3	NA	16	NA	TRBJ2-7	CASSLTGSWGAYEQYF	TGTGCCAGCAGCTTAACCGGGTCTTGGGGCGCGTACGAGCAGTACTTC
TRBV7-2	TRBD1	15	NA	TRBJ2-7	CASSPHRDRGYEQYF	TGTGCCAGCAGCCCCCACCGGGACAGGGGCTACGAGCAGTACTTC
TRBV18	TRBD2	15	NA	TRBJ2-7	CASSPKRGSSYEQYF	TGTGCCAGCTCACCAAAGCGGGGGAGCTCCTACGAGCAGTACTTC
TRBV11-3	NA	13	NA	TRBJ1-2	CASSSGSSAGYTF	TGTGCCAGCAGCTCAGGGTCCTCGGCTGGCTACACCTTC
TRBV11-2	TRBD2	16	NA	TRBJ2-5	CASSLEPSGRWETQYF	TGTGCCAGCAGCTTAGAACCTAGCGGGAGGTGGGAGACCCAGTACTTC
TRBV5-1	TRBD1	15	NA	TRBJ2-7	CASGRTGANHYEQYF	TGCGCCAGCGGACGGACAGGGGCAAATCACTACGAGCAGTACTTC
TRBV19	TRBD1	16	NA	TRBJ2-3	CASTLGQGRKAGTQYF	TGTGCCAGTACCCTCGGACAGGGTCGAAAAGCCGGTACGCAGTATTTT
TRBV5-4	NA	14	NA	TRBJ2-7	CASSPNPTSYEQYF	TGTGCCAGCAGCCCCAATCCAACTTCGTACGAGCAGTACTTC
TRBV5-4	TRBD2	14	NA	TRBJ2-1	CASSRGLAVDEQFF	TGTGCCAGCAGCCGGGGACTAGCGGTCGATGAGCAGTTCTTC
TRBV18	TRBD2	17	NA	TRBJ2-7	CASSPASGTSSPAEQYF	TGTGCCAGCTCACCCGCATCGGGGACTAGTTCCCCCGCCGAGCAGTACTTC
TRBV7-2	TRBD2	15	NA	TRBJ2-2	CASRLTSVRPGELFF	TGTGCCAGCAGACTGACTAGCGTTCGGCCCGGGGAGCTGTTTTTT
TRBV6-1	TRBD1	18	NA	TRBJ1-1	CASSEALRDRVFGTEAFF	TGTGCCAGCAGTGAAGCGTTGAGGGACAGGGTCTTCGGCACTGAAGCTTTCTTT
TRBV4-2	NA	16	NA	TRBJ2-3	CASSQPPSGSTDTQYF	TGTGCCAGCAGCCAACCGCCCTCCGGGAGCACAGATACGCAGTATTTT
TRBV15	NA	14	once	TRBJ2-7	CATSPGSSIYEQYF	TGTGCCACCAGCCCAGGGTCCTCGATTTACGAGCAGTACTTC
TRBV6-6	NA	15	NA	TRBJ1-5	CASTPGQGSNQPQHF	TGTGCCAGCACCCCCGGGCAGGGTAGCAATCAGCCCCAGCATTTT